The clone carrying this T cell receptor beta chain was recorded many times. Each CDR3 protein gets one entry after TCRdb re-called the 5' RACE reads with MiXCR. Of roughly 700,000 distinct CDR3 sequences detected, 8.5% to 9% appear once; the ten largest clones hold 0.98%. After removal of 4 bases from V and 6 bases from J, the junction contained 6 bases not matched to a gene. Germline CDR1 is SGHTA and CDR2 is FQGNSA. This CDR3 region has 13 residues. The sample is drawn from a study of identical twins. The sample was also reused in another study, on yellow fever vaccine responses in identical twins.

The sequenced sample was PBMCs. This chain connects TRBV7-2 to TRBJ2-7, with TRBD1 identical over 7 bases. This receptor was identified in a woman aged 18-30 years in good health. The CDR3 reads CASSSQTGSEQYF. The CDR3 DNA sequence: TGTGCCAGCAGCTCCCAGACAGGGAGCGAGCAGTACTTC.